What follows are 23 T cell receptor beta chains derived from one specimen sequenced in a study of CD8 T cells in ankylosing spondylitis. TCRdb reanalysed the 5' RACE reads using MiXCR and keeps one entry per CDR3 protein. Counted here are 25,000 or so distinct CDR3 sequences, 7.9% occurring once; the ten biggest clones make up more than 25%. Sequences were obtained from blood. These receptors came from a male donor with ankylosing spondylitis or in good health (not recorded which).

This clonotype turned up a few times. At one end, the junction sequence differs from germline, possibly due to a read error. The gene calls are TRBV7-2 and TRBJ2-7; TRBD2 aligns across 8 bases. Germline values: CDR1 SGHTA, CDR2 FQGNSA. The CDR3 has 15 amino acids. CDR3 sequence (DNA): TGTGCTAGCAGCTATGCAAGCGGGAGTGGCAACGAGCAGTACTTC. Protein product: CASSYASGSGNEQYF.

This clonotype turned up a few times. The rearrangement joins TRBV5-1 to TRBJ2-1, with D maybe TRBD2 (5 bases). V lost 2 bases to trimming and J lost 13 bases, with 13 bases between them. Per the germline V gene, CDR1 is SGHRS and CDR2 is YFSETQ. This CDR3 region has 12 residues. The CDR3 loop reads CASSFEGRVQFF. The CDR3 DNA sequence: TGCGCCAGCAGCTTTGAGGGAAGGGTTCAGTTCTTC.

This chain connects TRBV7-9 to TRBJ1-1; D uncertain. The CDR3 is 14 residues long. Germline assignment: CDR1 SEHNR and CDR2 FQNEAQ (reference sequence). Trimming removed 4 bases from V and 8 bases from J, with 17 bases in between. CDR3 residues: CASSSGTAGAEAFF. CDR3 coding DNA: TGTGCCAGCAGCTCGGGTACCGCGGGCGCCGAAGCTTTCTTT. The whole variable domain, filled in from reference TRBV7-9 and TRBJ1-1, reads DTGVSQNPRHKITKRGQNVTFRCDPISEHNRLYWYRQTLGQGPEFLTYFQNEAQLEKSRLLSDRFSAERPKGSFSTLEIQRTEQGDSAMYLCASSSGTAGAEAFFGQGTRLTVV.

The rearrangement links TRBV27 to TRBJ2-1, with 7 positions matching TRBD2. V lost 5 bases, J lost 2 bases, and 3 bases stayed unmatched. The germline gives CDR1 MNHEY, CDR2 SMNVEV (reference sequence). The CDR3 loop spans 14 amino acids. The CDR3 protein is CASSPGTTYNEQFF. The CDR3, as DNA: TGTGCCAGCAGTCCCGGGACTACCTACAATGAGCAGTTCTTC.

There are a few counts of this clonotype. The genes are TRBV20-1 and TRBJ2-2; D uncertain. Per the germline V gene, CDR1 is DFQATT and CDR2 is SNEGSKA (reference sequence). This CDR3 is 14 amino acids long. With 3 bases removed from V and 0 bases from J, the gap between germline ends came to 8 bases. The DNA of the CDR3 is TGCAGTGCTAGTCCGACTGCGAACACCGGGGAGCTGTTTTTT. This sequence encodes CSASPTANTGELFF.

This clonotype has a handful of counts. The chain recombines TRBV12-3 or TRBV12-4 with TRBJ1-2, with a tentative D call TRBD1 (6 bases). This CDR3 is built from 14 residues. Trimming took 3 bases from V and 2 from J, leaving 10 bases between them. The CDR3 region is CASSFDRRNYGYTF. CDR3 in DNA: TGTGCCAGCAGTTTTGACAGGCGAAACTATGGCTACACCTTC.

Many counts were recorded for this clonotype. The rearrangement links TRBV12-3 or TRBV12-4 to TRBJ2-3; no clear D gene. Trimming took off 4 bases at V and 4 bases at J, with 18 bases between the two ends. There are 16 residues in the CDR3. CDR3: CASSSRGGRGADTQYF. The DNA of the CDR3 is TGTGCCAGCAGTTCAAGAGGCGGTCGTGGTGCAGATACGCAGTATTTT.

This clonotype was seen repeatedly, ten times or more. The chain carries TRBV3-1 and TRBJ1-1; no clear D gene. CDR1 is LGHDT, CDR2 YNNKEL, per germline (reference sequence). CDR3 length: 14 amino acids. Trimming took 2 bases from V and 1 from J, leaving 8 bases between them. The CDR3 sequence: CASSQRAGNTEAFF. For the CDR3, the DNA is TGTGCCAGCAGCCAACGGGCCGGGAACACTGAAGCTTTCTTT. Full variable domain (remainder filled in from reference TRBV3-1 and TRBJ1-1): DTAVSQTPKYLVTQMGNDKSIKCEQNLGHDTMYWYKQDSKKFLKIMFSYNNKELIINETVPNRFSPKSPDKAHLNLHINSLELGDSAVYFCASSQRAGNTEAFFGQGTRLTVV.

By proportion, this clonotype is medium-sized. The chain is built from TRBV3-1 and TRBJ2-1; a weak D match, TRBD2 (5 bases). The CDR3 contains 13 residues. Between the trimmed V and J ends, which lost 1 base and 8 bases, there was a span of 9 bases. CDR1 LGHDT and CDR2 YNNKEL come from the germline V gene (reference sequence). The CDR3 DNA reads as TGTGCCAGCAGCCAAGTACGGGGATATGAGCAGTTCTTC. As protein: CASSQVRGYEQFF.

A few counts support this clonotype. V and J are TRBV20-1 and TRBJ2-3; 9 positions agree with TRBD2. The germline gives CDR1 DFQATT, CDR2 SNEGSKA (reference sequence). The junction had 9 bases not matched to a gene; V was cut back by 6 bases and J by 2 bases. The CDR3 is made up of 15 amino acids. The CDR3 sequence is CSARRRGGFTDTQYF. The CDR3 DNA reads TGCAGTGCCCGACGGCGGGGGGGATTCACAGATACGCAGTATTTT.

This clonotype came up a few times. The gene calls are TRBV5-1 and TRBJ1-2; 10 bases fit TRBD1. CDR1 and CDR2 from the germline V gene are SGHRS and YFSETQ. The CDR3 covers 15 residues. J was trimmed by 4 bases and V by 5 bases; bases with no gene match: 8. CDR3 loop: CASSPGQGVTYGYTF. CDR3 DNA: TGCGCCAGCAGTCCTGGACAGGGGGTTACCTATGGCTACACCTTC.

The chain couples TRBV30 to TRBJ2-2; 7 bases agree with TRBD2. Germline-derived CDR1 and CDR2 are GTSNPN and SVGIG (reference sequence). V lost 3 bases, J lost 3 bases, and 4 bases stayed unmatched. This CDR3 spans 14 amino acids. The DNA for the CDR3 is TGTGCCTGGAGAAGCGGGGCAGACACCGGGGAGCTGTTTTTT. Protein sequence: CAWRSGADTGELFF. Based on the CDR3 plus reference TRBV30 and TRBJ2-2, the full variable domain is SQTIHQWPATLVQPVGSPLSLECTVEGTSNPNLYWYRQAAGRGLQLLFYSVGIGQISSEVPQNLSASRPQDRQFILSSKKLLLSDSGFYLCAWRSGADTGELFFGEGSRLTVL.

This sequence joins TRBV28 and TRBJ1-3; D ambiguous. The CDR3 runs 15 residues. Trimming stripped 2 bases from V and 4 bases from J, with 12 bases between. Germline V gene data show CDR1 as MDHEN and CDR2 as SYDVKM. The CDR3 DNA reads TGTGCCAGCAGTTTAGGTGGGGAGGGCGGAAACACCATATATTTT. Amino acid sequence: CASSLGGEGGNTIYF.

The chain is built from TRBV6-2 or TRBV6-3 and TRBJ2-5; D possibly corresponds to TRBD2 (7 bases). This CDR3 contains 15 residues. The V end was cut by 5 bases, the J end by 6 bases, with 19 bases between. From germline, CDR1 is MNHEY and CDR2 SVGEGT. The CDR3 bases are TGTGCCAGCAGTGAAATGGGGGGGGGCGACCAGACCCAGTACTTC. Residues: CASSEMGGGDQTQYF.

This chain connects TRBV15 to TRBJ2-7; 8 nucleotides agree with TRBD1. The J segment lost 4 bases and the V segment lost 0 bases, leaving 5 bases of the junction unmatched. CDR3 size: 15 residues. Germline values: CDR1 LNHNV, CDR2 YYDKDF (reference sequence). For the CDR3, the DNA is TGTGCCACCAGCAGAGATCAGGGGGCTCCATACGAGCAGTACTTC. This gives the protein CATSRDQGAPYEQYF.

This clonotype was seen more than once but under ten times. The chain combines TRBV12-3 or TRBV12-4 with TRBJ2-1; D remains ambiguous. V was pared by 5 bases and J by 0 bases, with 11 bases between. This CDR3 is built from 15 residues. The CDR3 sequence is CASSPKASSYNEQFF. The DNA of the CDR3 is TGTGCCAGCAGTCCCAAGGCGAGCTCCTACAATGAGCAGTTCTTC.

The chain's CDR3 is CASSLGRGPSSYNEQFF. CDR3 DNA: TGTGCCAGCAGTTTAGGTCGGGGGCCAAGCTCCTACAATGAGCAGTTCTTC. V and J are TRBV12-3 or TRBV12-4 and TRBJ2-1, with D possibly called TRBD1 or TRBD2 (6 bases each). V lost 1 base and J lost 0, with 13 bases in between. The CDR3 totals 17 residues.

This clonotype was counted between two and nine times. The gene calls are TRBV20-1 and TRBJ1-6, with 10 bases that match TRBD1. CDR1 and CDR2 from the germline V gene are DFQATT and SNEGSKA (reference sequence). The CDR3 sequence is 14 residues long. V shed 3 bases, J shed 7 bases, and the junction held 3 bases outside the gene matches. CDR3 protein: CSARTGGLNSPLHF. The CDR3 region has the DNA TGCAGTGCTAGGACAGGGGGCTTGAATTCACCCCTCCACTTT.

This clonotype was picked up many times. The V gene is TRBV28, the J gene TRBJ1-3; D unresolved. The CDR3 length is 14 residues. Per the germline V gene, CDR1 is MDHEN and CDR2 is SYDVKM. V lost 5 bases, J lost 1 base, and 9 bases lay in between. The CDR3 bases are TGTGCCAGCAGTGTCTCTGGTTCTGGAAACACCATATATTTT. This codes for CASSVSGSGNTIYF.

A few counts support this clonotype. The V call is TRBV7-9, the J call TRBJ2-5, with D possibly being TRBD2 (5 bases). Germline lookup yields CDR1 SEHNR and CDR2 FQNEAQ (reference sequence). CDR3 length: 15 residues. V was clipped by 2 bases and J by 5 bases, with 15 bases between them. This CDR3 is CASSLRSAGMETQYF. The CDR3 nucleotides are TGTGCCAGCAGCTTAAGGTCGGCGGGTATGGAGACCCAGTACTTC.

This clonotype occurred a few times. The genes are TRBV5-6 and TRBJ2-1; maybe TRBD1 (6 bases). Germline V gene lookup returns CDR1 SGHDT and CDR2 YYEEEE. The ends were cut back, 4 bases at V and 0 bases at J, with 11 bases in the middle. This CDR3 comprises 15 residues. CDR3 in DNA: TGTGCCAGCAGCGAAGACAGGAGCTCCTACAATGAGCAGTTCTTC. Protein: CASSEDRSSYNEQFF.

This clonotype turned up a few times. V is TRBV11-2 and J is TRBJ2-2; D is perhaps TRBD2 (5 bases). The germline V and J ends were trimmed by 5 bases and 5 bases, with 12 bases remaining between them. Germline CDR1 and CDR2: SGHAT and FQNNGV. The CDR3 loop spans 14 amino acids. The CDR3 protein is CASSPSGRTGELFF. CDR3 in DNA: TGTGCCAGCAGCCCCTCGGGAAGAACCGGGGAGCTGTTTTTT.

There are a few counts of this clonotype. The gene calls are TRBV20-1 and TRBJ2-3, with a possible D match to TRBD2 (5 bases). Trimming pared 5 bases from V and 3 bases from J, leaving 15 bases between. Germline CDR1 is DFQATT and CDR2 is SNEGSKA (reference sequence). CDR3 length: 14 residues. The DNA for the CDR3 is TGCAGTGCTCGTTCGAGGGAATGGACAGATACGCAGTATTTT. Protein: CSARSREWTDTQYF.